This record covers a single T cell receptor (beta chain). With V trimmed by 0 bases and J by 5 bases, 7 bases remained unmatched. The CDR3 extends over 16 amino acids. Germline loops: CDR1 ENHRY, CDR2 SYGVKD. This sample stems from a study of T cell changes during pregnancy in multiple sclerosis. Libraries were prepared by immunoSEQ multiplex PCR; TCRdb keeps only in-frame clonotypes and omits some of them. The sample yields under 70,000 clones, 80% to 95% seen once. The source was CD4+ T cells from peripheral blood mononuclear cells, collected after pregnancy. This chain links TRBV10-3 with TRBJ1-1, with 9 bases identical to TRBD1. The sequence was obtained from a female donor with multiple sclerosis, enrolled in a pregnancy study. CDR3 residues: CAISESQGAGETEAFF. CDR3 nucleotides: TGTGCCATCAGTGAGTCACAGGGGGCGGGGGAGACTGAAGCTTTCTTT.